What follows are 16 T cell receptor beta chains derived from one specimen sequenced in a study of cytomegalovirus exposure and HLA in healthy donors. The table came from immunoSEQ multiplex PCR; TCRdb's copy has only in-frame clones and leaves some out. The sample has 100,000 to 150,000 clones, approximately 89% seen once. The material sequenced was PBMCs. These receptors all stem from a woman under 30 in good health and CMV-seronegative.

A few counts support this clone. The V call is TRBV11-2, the J call TRBJ1-6; D call uncertain. Between the trimmed V and J ends, which lost 6 bases and 10 bases, there was a span of 16 bases. The CDR3 spans 14 residues. Germline V gives CDR1 SGHAT, CDR2 FQNNGV. CDR3 protein: CASRQGGFNSPLHF. CDR3 in DNA: TGTGCCAGCAGGCAAGGAGGATTCAACTCACCCCTCCACTTT.

V usage is TRBV11-3 and J usage is TRBJ1-1; tentatively, D is TRBD1 (5 bases). The CDR3 runs to 13 residues. The V gene lost 2 bases and the J gene lost 4 bases, with 8 bases spanning the gap. Germline V CDR1 and CDR2: SGHNT, YENEEA. The CDR3 loop is CASSLFGGTEAFF. CDR3 bases: TGTGCCAGCAGCTTATTCGGGGGCACTGAAGCTTTCTTT.

The chain combines TRBV11-2 with TRBJ1-1; 10 nucleotides align to TRBD1. The V segment lost 1 base and the J segment 3 bases; nucleotides outside the gene matches: 8. The germline gives CDR1 SGHAT, CDR2 FQNNGV. This CDR3 is built from 17 residues. The CDR3 region has the DNA TGTGCCAGCAGCTTAGCCGGGGACAGGGGTCCGCACACTGAAGCTTTCTTT. Amino acid sequence: CASSLAGDRGPHTEAFF.

This chain uses TRBV5-5 with TRBJ1-1; D remains ambiguous. Germline CDR1 and CDR2: SGHKS and YYEKEE (reference sequence). Between the trimmed V and J ends, which lost 3 bases and 6 bases, there was a span of 12 bases. There are 13 residues in the CDR3. The CDR3 loop reads CASSWPGVPEAFF. CDR3 DNA: TGTGCCAGCAGCTGGCCGGGTGTCCCTGAAGCTTTCTTT.

The CDR3 DNA is TGTGCCAGCAGCTCCACAGGGCAAGCTAACTATGGCTACACCTTC. This encodes CASSSTGQANYGYTF. This chain connects TRBV7-9 to TRBJ1-2, with a weak D call TRBD1 (6 bases). Germline CDR1 and CDR2: SEHNR and FQNEAQ (reference sequence). The germline V and J ends were trimmed by 4 bases and 0 bases, with 12 bases remaining between them. The CDR3 loop spans 15 amino acids.

This clone was observed a single time. The V and J genes are TRBV6-5 and TRBJ1-2, with 7 bases identical to TRBD1. Germline loops: CDR1 MNHEY, CDR2 SVGAGI. The CDR3 has 13 amino acids. The ends lost 7 bases at V and 6 bases at J; junction bases unmatched: 8. The CDR3 nucleotides read TGTGCCAGCAAAAAAACAGGGGTTGATGGCTACACCTTC. This gives the protein CASKKTGVDGYTF.

The rearrangement uses TRBV4-1 and TRBJ2-1; D remains unclear. Germline CDR1 MGHRA, CDR2 YSYEKL. CDR3 length equals 13 residues. Trimming pared 4 bases from V and 1 base from J, leaving 5 bases between. CDR3 residues: CASSPVSYNEQFF. The DNA for the CDR3 is TGCGCCAGCAGCCCCGTATCCTACAATGAGCAGTTCTTC.

Here the CDR3 reads CASRGTGRHYGYTF. CDR3 sequence (DNA): TGTGCCAGCAGGGGGACAGGGCGACACTATGGCTACACCTTC. The chain links TRBV6-5 to TRBJ1-2, with 9 bases identical to TRBD1. After removal of 6 bases from V and 3 bases from J, the junction contained 5 bases not matched to a gene. CDR3 length: 14 residues. Germline CDR1 MNHEY, CDR2 SVGAGI.

This chain connects TRBV2 to TRBJ2-5; 9 positions match TRBD1. Trimming cost V 6 bases and J 2 bases; bases outside gene matches: 7. Germline CDR1 reads SNHLY; CDR2 reads FYNNEI. This CDR3 is 15 amino acids long. CDR3 sequence (DNA): TGTGCCAGCAGAATATCAGGGACAGGGCAAGAGACCCAGTACTTC. Translating gives CASRISGTGQETQYF.

This clone was found a few times. CDR3: CASSTGYEQFF. As DNA, the CDR3 is TGTGCCAGCAGCACAGGGTATGAGCAGTTCTTC. The gene calls are TRBV21-1 and TRBJ2-1; the table's D call TRBD1 went unverified against the DNA. TRBV21-1 is described as a pseudogene. The CDR3 totals 11 residues.

CDR3 residues: CASSLNRGRQPQHF. The CDR3 DNA sequence: TGTGCCAGCAGCTTAAACAGGGGAAGGCAGCCCCAGCATTTT. The chain is built from TRBV5-6 and TRBJ1-5; 7 bases match TRBD1. The junction had 6 bases not matched to a gene; V was cut back by 2 bases and J by 7 bases. CDR3 length equals 14 residues. Germline V gene sequence: CDR1 SGHDT, CDR2 YYEEEE.

The chain carries TRBV9 and TRBJ1-4, with a tentative D call TRBD1 (5 bases). CDR1 is SGDLS and CDR2 is YYNGEE in the germline V gene. The CDR3 runs to 16 residues. V was cut by 2 bases and J by 5 bases, with 16 bases left in between. CDR3 loop: CASSVHHPPGNEKLFF. The DNA of the CDR3 is TGTGCCAGCAGCGTCCACCACCCTCCAGGGAATGAAAAACTGTTTTTT.

The V call is TRBV10-1, the J call TRBJ1-1, with 9 positions matching TRBD1. Unmatched junction bases numbered 11, after V lost 5 bases and J lost 7 bases. The CDR3 loop spans 15 amino acids. Germline CDR1 and CDR2: WNHNN and SYGVQD (reference sequence). CDR3 sequence: CASSPIRDRVSEAFF. Here the CDR3 DNA reads TGCGCCAGCAGTCCCATCCGGGACAGGGTTAGTGAAGCTTTCTTT.

V gene TRBV2 combines with J gene TRBJ1-1; no clear D. The germline V gene encodes CDR1 SNHLY and CDR2 FYNNEI. V lost 8 bases, J lost 4 bases, and 11 bases lay in between. The CDR3 has 12 residues. The CDR3 is CASLFPGTEAFF. The DNA of the CDR3 is TGTGCCAGCTTATTTCCGGGCACTGAAGCTTTCTTT.

This clone occurred once. V usage is TRBV2 and J usage is TRBJ1-1; D is unclear. This CDR3 has 13 amino acids. Trimming took off 3 bases at V and 2 bases at J, with 7 bases between the two ends. CDR1 is SNHLY and CDR2 is FYNNEI in the germline V gene. CDR3 DNA: TGTGCCAGCAGTGAGGAGGTAAACACTGAAGCTTTCTTT. Protein sequence: CASSEEVNTEAFF.

This clone occurred a few times. V usage is TRBV6-5 and J usage is TRBJ1-6, with D perhaps TRBD1 (5 bases). CDR1 is MNHEY and CDR2 is SVGAGI in the germline V gene. V was cut by 8 bases and J by 7 bases, with 9 bases left in between. CDR3 size: 12 residues. CDR3 amino acids: CASGGNNSPLHF. Here the CDR3 DNA reads TGTGCCAGCGGGGGGAACAATTCACCCCTCCACTTT.